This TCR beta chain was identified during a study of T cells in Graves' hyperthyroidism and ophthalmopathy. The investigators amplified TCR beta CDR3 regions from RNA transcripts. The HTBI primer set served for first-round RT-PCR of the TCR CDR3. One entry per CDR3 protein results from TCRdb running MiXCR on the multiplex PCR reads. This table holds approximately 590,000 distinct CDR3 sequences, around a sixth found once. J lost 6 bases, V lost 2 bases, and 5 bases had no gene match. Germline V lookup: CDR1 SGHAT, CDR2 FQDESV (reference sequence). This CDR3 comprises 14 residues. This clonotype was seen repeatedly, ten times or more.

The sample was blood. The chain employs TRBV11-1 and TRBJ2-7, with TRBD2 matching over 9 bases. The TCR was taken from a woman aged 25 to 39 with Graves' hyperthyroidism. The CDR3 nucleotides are TGTGCCAGCAGCTTAACGGGACTAGCAGGCGAGCAGTACTTC. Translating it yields CASSLTGLAGEQYF.